A selection of T cell receptor beta chains follows, all from one sample in a study of cytomegalovirus exposure and HLA in healthy donors. Only in-frame clones appear in the TCRdb table, and some are missing; sequencing was by immunoSEQ multiplex PCR. The sample has 150,000 to 200,000 clones; 65% to 80% are singletons. The sequenced material came from PBMCs. The receptors originated from a man aged 18 to 35 in good health and CMV-seropositive. The conserved cysteine and the conserved F or W are not part of the CDR3 here.

>TRBV18
ASSPFLGQEGSRLNTEAF
>TRBV7-3
ASSFGQGTDTQY
>TRBV12-5
ASGPGTGFTEAF
>TRBV28
ASSILPGQGGAGAF
>TRBV11-3
ASSLGSGSGETQY
>TRBV28
ASIDSLGLNQPQH
>TRBV6-6
ASTPGQMMNTEAF
>TRBV15
ATSRKGLAGARTQY
>TRBV5-6
ASSPGQGGLAGSETQY
>TRBV7-6
ASSLQLAGGDEQF
>TRBV6-6
ASSDRVGGNTIY
>TRBV4-2
ASSQDRGGANVLT
>TRBV11-3
ASSSAGEGTDTQY
>TRBV6-5
ANAGSWSYNQPQH
>TRBV29-1
SVRAGGVVTGELF
>TRBV19
ASRSGQPNTEAF
>TRBV7-8
ASSPRVGYNSPLH
>TRBV7-6
ASSLAPGQVDEKLF
>TRBV21-1
ASSKFDRGIEAF
>TRBV7-2
ASSEDNQNTGELF
>TRBV29-1
SVEDTAGGYGYT
>TRBV4-1
ASSLRRLAGDQF
>TRBV19
ASMGARDRVSYEQF
>TRBV6-6
ASGMGPETQY
>TRBV2
ASSLQGGYGYT
>TRBV5-1
ASSLGARQGAYNVETQY
>TRBV6-1
ASRTGNTEAF
>TRBV30
AWSPRELAGASDTQY
>TRBV7-8
ASSSGLAGVQETQY
>TRBV7-2
ASSLDSGKTQY
>TRBV10-3
AIRAGGEQGVSPTLH
>TRBV23-1
ASSPPGAGGYT
>TRBV28
ASRRLAGGNGETQY
>TRBV19
ASTLPGAGGPGELF
>TRBV6-5
ASGRGGKTGYGYT
>TRBV5-4
ASRTGKGSTDTQY
>TRBV7-9
ASSPTATTNEKLF